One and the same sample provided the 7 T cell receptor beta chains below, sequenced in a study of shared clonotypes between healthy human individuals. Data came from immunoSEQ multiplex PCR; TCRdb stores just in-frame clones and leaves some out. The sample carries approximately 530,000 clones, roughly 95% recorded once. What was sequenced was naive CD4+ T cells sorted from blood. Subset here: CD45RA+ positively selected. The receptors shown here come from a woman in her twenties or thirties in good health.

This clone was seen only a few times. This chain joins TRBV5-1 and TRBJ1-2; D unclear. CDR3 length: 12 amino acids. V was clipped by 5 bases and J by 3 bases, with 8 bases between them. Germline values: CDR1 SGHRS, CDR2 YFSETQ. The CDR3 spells CASREEYYGYTF. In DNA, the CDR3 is TGCGCCAGCAGGGAGGAATACTATGGCTACACCTTC.

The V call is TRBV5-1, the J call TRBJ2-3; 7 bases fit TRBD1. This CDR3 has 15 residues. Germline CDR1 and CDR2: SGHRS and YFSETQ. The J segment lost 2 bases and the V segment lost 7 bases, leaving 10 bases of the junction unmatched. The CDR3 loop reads CASAKGGVVTDTQYF. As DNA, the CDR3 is TGCGCCAGCGCTAAAGGGGGCGTTGTCACAGATACGCAGTATTTT.

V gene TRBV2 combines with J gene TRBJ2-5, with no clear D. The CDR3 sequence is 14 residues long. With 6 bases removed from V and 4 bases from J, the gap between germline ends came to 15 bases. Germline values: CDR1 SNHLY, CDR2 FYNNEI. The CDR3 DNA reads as TGTGCCAGCAGGCTTCGGATCCAACGAGAGACCCAGTACTTC. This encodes CASRLRIQRETQYF.

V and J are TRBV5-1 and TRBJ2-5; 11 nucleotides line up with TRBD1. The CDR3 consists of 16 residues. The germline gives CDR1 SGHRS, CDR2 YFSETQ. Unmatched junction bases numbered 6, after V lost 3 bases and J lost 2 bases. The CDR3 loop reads CASSSTGTGGQETQYF. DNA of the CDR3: TGCGCCAGCAGCTCTACCGGGACAGGGGGACAAGAGACCCAGTACTTC.

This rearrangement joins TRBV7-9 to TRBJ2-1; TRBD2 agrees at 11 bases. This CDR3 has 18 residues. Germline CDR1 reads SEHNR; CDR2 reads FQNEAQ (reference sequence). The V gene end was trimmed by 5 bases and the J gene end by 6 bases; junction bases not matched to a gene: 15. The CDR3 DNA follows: TGTGCCAGCAGCGCGGTTTATGATCTAGCGGGAGGTATCAATGAGCAGTTCTTC. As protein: CASSAVYDLAGGINEQFF.

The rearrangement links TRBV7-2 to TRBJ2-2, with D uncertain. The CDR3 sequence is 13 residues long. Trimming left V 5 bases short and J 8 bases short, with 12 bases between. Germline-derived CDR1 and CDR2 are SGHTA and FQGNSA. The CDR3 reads CASSPANPGELFF. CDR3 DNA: TGTGCCAGCAGCCCCGCCAATCCTGGGGAGCTGTTTTTT.

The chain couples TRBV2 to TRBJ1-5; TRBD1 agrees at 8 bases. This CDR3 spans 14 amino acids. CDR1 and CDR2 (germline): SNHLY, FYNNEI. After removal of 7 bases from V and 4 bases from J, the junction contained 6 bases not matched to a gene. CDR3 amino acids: CASTPGTGNQPQHF. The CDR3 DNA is TGTGCCAGCACGCCCGGGACAGGTAATCAGCCCCAGCATTTT. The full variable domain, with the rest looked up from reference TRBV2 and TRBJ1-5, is EPEVTQTPSHQVTQMGQEVILRCVPISNHLYFYWYRQILGQKVEFLVSFYNNEISEKSEIFDDQFSVERPDGSNFTLKIRSTKLEDSAMYFCASTPGTGNQPQHFGDGTRLSIL.